These 3 T cell receptor beta chains share one sample of origin, sequenced in a study of CD8 T cells in Susac syndrome. Reverse transcription used about 0.5 to 1 ug RNA and random hexamers. TCRdb ran MiXCR on the immunoSEQ multiplex PCR reads and lists one entry per CDR3 protein. The sample records roughly 180,000 distinct CDR3 sequences, about 95% being singletons. Sequencing was done on a sample of CD4+ T cells from PBMCs. The receptors derive from a human donor with Susac syndrome.

The chain couples TRBV20-1 to TRBJ2-3; 8 positions agree with TRBD1. Germline CDR1 is DFQATT and CDR2 is SNEGSKA (reference sequence). Losses at the gene ends were 6 bases for V and 6 bases for J; bases not matched to a gene: 5. CDR3 size: 12 residues. The CDR3 loop reads CSATQGADTQYF. Here the CDR3 DNA reads TGCAGTGCAACGCAGGGGGCTGATACGCAGTATTTT.

The chain is built from TRBV7-9 and TRBJ1-5; D remains unclear. CDR3 size: 14 residues. V was trimmed by 3 bases and J by 0 bases, leaving 6 bases between them. Germline V gene sequence: CDR1 SEHNR, CDR2 FQNEAQ (reference sequence). CDR3 sequence reads: CASSFDTSNQPQHF. As DNA, the CDR3 is TGTGCCAGCAGCTTCGACACTAGCAATCAGCCCCAGCATTTT.

V and J are TRBV20-1 and TRBJ2-1; a weak D match, TRBD2 (6 bases). V lost 7 bases and J 2 bases, leaving 18 bases between the germline ends. This CDR3 region has 15 residues. Germline CDR1 and CDR2: DFQATT and SNEGSKA (reference sequence). As DNA, the CDR3 is TGCAGTGTTAGTGACGCGGGGTTTCCCTACAATGAGCAGTTCTTC. Translating it yields CSVSDAGFPYNEQFF.